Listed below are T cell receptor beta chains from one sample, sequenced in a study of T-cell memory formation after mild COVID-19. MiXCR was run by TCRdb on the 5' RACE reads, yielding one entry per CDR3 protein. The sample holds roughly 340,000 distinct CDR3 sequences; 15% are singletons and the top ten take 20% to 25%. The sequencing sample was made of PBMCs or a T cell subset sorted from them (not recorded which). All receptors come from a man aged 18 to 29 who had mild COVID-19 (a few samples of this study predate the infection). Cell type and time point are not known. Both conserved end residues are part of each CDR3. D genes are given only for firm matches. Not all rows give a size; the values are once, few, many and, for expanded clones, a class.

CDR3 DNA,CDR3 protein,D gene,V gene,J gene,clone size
TGTGCCAGCTCACCACCATCCAGGGGGGAGAACACTGAAGCTTTCTTT,CASSPPSRGENTEAFF,TRBD1,TRBV18,TRBJ1-1,few
TGTGCCAGCAGCCAAGCGGTAGGGATTAACGAGCAGTACTTC,CASSQAVGINEQYF,NA,TRBV14,TRBJ2-7,few
TGTGCCAGCTCACCATTGTCGGGACAGGGGACCGGAGGGACCCAGTACTTC,CASSPLSGQGTGGTQYF,TRBD1,TRBV18,TRBJ2-5,NA
TGCAGTGCTAGCGGACAGGGCGGGCAGCCCCAGCATTTT,CSASGQGGQPQHF,TRBD1,TRBV20-1,TRBJ1-5,few
TGTGCCAGCAGCCGACGTATGACGGGGGTCCACTACGAGCAGTACTTC,CASSRRMTGVHYEQYF,NA,TRBV6-2/TRBV6-3,TRBJ2-7,few
TGCAGTGTCAAGAGGCTAGCGGGGCCTTGGGCGGCAGATACGCAGTATTTT,CSVKRLAGPWAADTQYF,TRBD2,TRBV20-1,TRBJ2-3,NA
TGTGCCAGCAGCTTAGTAATCTCATATGAGCAGTTCTTC,CASSLVISYEQFF,NA,TRBV11-2,TRBJ2-1,few
TGTGCCAGCAGTGACGGCCCCGGGACAGGGGGCGAAAAGGATGAGCAGTTCTTC,CASSDGPGTGGEKDEQFF,TRBD1,TRBV6-4,TRBJ2-1,NA
TGTGCCAGCAGTTACTCGATTGAGAAGGGGGGGAACACTGAAGCTTTCTTT,CASSYSIEKGGNTEAFF,NA,TRBV6-6,TRBJ1-1,once
TGTGCCACCAGTGATTCGGGACACGATCAGCCCCAGCATTTT,CATSDSGHDQPQHF,NA,TRBV24-1,TRBJ1-5,NA
TGTGCCAGCAGTTTCGGACAGGGCGGGGAGCAGTACTTC,CASSFGQGGEQYF,TRBD1,TRBV12-3/TRBV12-4,TRBJ2-7,few
TGTGCCAGCAGTTACGACAGCAAGCAGTTCTTC,CASSYDSKQFF,NA,TRBV6-2/TRBV6-3,TRBJ2-1,few
TGTGCCAGCAGTGAAGATCGGGGCCCGGCAGATACGCAGTATTTT,CASSEDRGPADTQYF,NA,TRBV6-1,TRBJ2-3,many
TGTGCCAGCAGCTTGCCGTTGAGGGGAGGGGAGACCCAGTACTTC,CASSLPLRGGETQYF,TRBD2,TRBV7-9,TRBJ2-5,few
TGCGCCAGCAGCTTGGCACAGGGGGCCACCGGGGAGCTGTTTTTT,CASSLAQGATGELFF,TRBD1,TRBV5-1,TRBJ2-2,few
TGTGCCAGCAGCTTTAGGGGTGGGGGACAAGAGACCCAGTACTTC,CASSFRGGGQETQYF,NA,TRBV7-3,TRBJ2-5,NA
TGTGCCAGCAGACTCGGGGCTCAGAATGAGCAGTTCTTC,CASRLGAQNEQFF,NA,TRBV7-2,TRBJ2-1,many
TGTGCCATCAGTGAGTGGCTAGCGGGGGGACAAGAGACCCAGTACTTC,CAISEWLAGGQETQYF,TRBD2,TRBV10-3,TRBJ2-5,many
TGCGCCAGCAGCCAAGAAGGGCTCGGAGCCTACGAGCAGTACTTC,CASSQEGLGAYEQYF,NA,TRBV4-1,TRBJ2-7,NA
TGTGCCAGCAGTTACTCGAGGGACAGGGCAGAGACCCAGTACTTC,CASSYSRDRAETQYF,TRBD1,TRBV6-6,TRBJ2-5,few
TGTGCCAGCAGTTTACTCTCGTCATACACAGATACGCAGTATTTT,CASSLLSSYTDTQYF,NA,TRBV28,TRBJ2-3,few
TGTGCCAGCAGTTACGGAGAGATACCGATGAACACTGAAGCTTTCTTT,CASSYGEIPMNTEAFF,NA,TRBV6-6,TRBJ1-1,few
TGCAGTGCAACAGGGGACGAGCAGTACTTC,CSATGDEQYF,TRBD1,TRBV20-1,TRBJ2-7,few
TGCGCCAGCAGCTTCCAACAGGGGTCGGGTGAGCAGTTCTTC,CASSFQQGSGEQFF,TRBD1,TRBV5-1,TRBJ2-1,few
TGTGCCAGTAGGCTACAGGGGACAGATCAGCCCCAGCATTTT,CASRLQGTDQPQHF,TRBD1,TRBV19,TRBJ1-5,NA
TGCGCCAGCAGCTTGGCCCCCCGAGGCTCCTACAATGAGCAGTTCTTC,CASSLAPRGSYNEQFF,NA,TRBV5-1,TRBJ2-1,many
TGCGCCAGCCGCGGGCTGGGGTTCGGGGAAAAACTGTTTTTT,CASRGLGFGEKLFF,NA,TRBV4-1,TRBJ1-4,NA
TGCGCCAGCAGCAAAAGACAGGGGGGACAAGAGACCCAGTACTTC,CASSKRQGGQETQYF,TRBD1,TRBV5-1,TRBJ2-5,few
TGTGCCAGCAGTGACTCTCGAGACAGGGTCCCAATCTCTGGAAACACCATATATTTT,CASSDSRDRVPISGNTIYF,TRBD1,TRBV6-4,TRBJ1-3,NA
TGTGCCAGCAGCTTAGATGGCGGCGGGTTCTACGAGCAGTACTTC,CASSLDGGGFYEQYF,NA,TRBV7-2,TRBJ2-7,NA
TGCAGTGCTGACAGGGTACGCCAAGAGACCCAGTACTTC,CSADRVRQETQYF,TRBD1,TRBV20-1,TRBJ2-5,NA
TGTGCCAGCAGTGAATGGGCTTTAGGGGGGATCAGGGATACGCAGTATTTT,CASSEWALGGIRDTQYF,NA,TRBV6-1,TRBJ2-3,NA
TGTGCCAGCAGTGCGAGACAGGCCGACACTGAAGCTTTCTTT,CASSARQADTEAFF,NA,TRBV6-1,TRBJ1-1,few
TGCAGTGCTAGAGATCGCCGGGCATCACCCCTCCACTTT,CSARDRRASPLHF,NA,TRBV20-1,TRBJ1-6,NA
TGCAGCTTAACTAGCACAGATACGCAGTATTTT,CSLTSTDTQYF,NA,TRBV29-1,TRBJ2-3,NA
TGCAGTGCTAAGGAGGGGACCCAGTACTTC,CSAKEGTQYF,NA,TRBV20-1,TRBJ2-5,few
TGTGCCAGCAGTTACCTCATTTCGGGGGAGACCCAGTACTTC,CASSYLISGETQYF,NA,TRBV6-5,TRBJ2-5,many
TGCGCCAGCAGCTTTATCGAGGGATCAACTGAAGCTTTCTTT,CASSFIEGSTEAFF,NA,TRBV5-1,TRBJ1-1,NA
TGTGCCAGCAGTGAAGCTGAGGGATCGAACACTGAAGCTTTCTTT,CASSEAEGSNTEAFF,NA,TRBV2,TRBJ1-1,NA
TGTGCCACCCTGAAAGGTGGGGGCCCCCACGAGCAGTACTTC,CATLKGGGPHEQYF,NA,TRBV6-2/TRBV6-3,TRBJ2-7,few
TGTGCCAGCTCACCACGAAGGGGGGACAAAGAGACCCAGTACTTC,CASSPRRGDKETQYF,NA,TRBV18,TRBJ2-5,few
TGTGCCAGCAGTTACAGGGGTCATACGCAGTATTTT,CASSYRGHTQYF,NA,TRBV6-2/TRBV6-3,TRBJ2-3,few
TGTGCCAGCAGTCAGGACAGAGTCTATGGCTACACCTTC,CASSQDRVYGYTF,NA,TRBV12-3/TRBV12-4,TRBJ1-2,many
TGTGCCAGCACACCTGGGGGGACAGATAATTCACCCCTCCACTTT,CASTPGGTDNSPLHF,TRBD1,TRBV2,TRBJ1-6,many
TGTGCCAGCAGTGTCGACAGCTTCGATTCACCCCTCCACTTT,CASSVDSFDSPLHF,NA,TRBV25-1,TRBJ1-6,many
TGTGCCAGCAGCCCGGGACTGACAGATACGCAGTATTTT,CASSPGLTDTQYF,NA,TRBV7-2,TRBJ2-3,few
TGCGCCAGCCAGCGAGGGCTAGCGGATTACAATGAGCAGTTCTTC,CASQRGLADYNEQFF,TRBD2,TRBV5-1,TRBJ2-1,NA
TGCGCCAGCAGCTTGGCCGGCCTCAGGGTTGAGGAGCAGTTCTTC,CASSLAGLRVEEQFF,NA,TRBV5-1,TRBJ2-1,few
TGCAGTGCCGATCAGAGGGAGCATAATTCACCCCTCCACTTT,CSADQREHNSPLHF,NA,TRBV20-1,TRBJ1-6,NA
TGCAGCGCTAGGGGACCGAGGAGGGGTCAGCCCCAGCATTTT,CSARGPRRGQPQHF,NA,TRBV20-1,TRBJ1-5,few
TGCGCCAGCAGGCCCTTGGGGGACAGGGTGACGGAGACCCAGTACTTC,CASRPLGDRVTETQYF,TRBD1,TRBV5-1,TRBJ2-5,few
TGTGCCAGCAGTTACAGGGGTTTTTCCTATGGCTACACCTTC,CASSYRGFSYGYTF,TRBD1,TRBV27,TRBJ1-2,NA
TGCAGCGTTGATGGACTAGCGGGGCCAGATACGCAGTATTTT,CSVDGLAGPDTQYF,TRBD2,TRBV29-1,TRBJ2-3,NA
TGTGCCAGCAGTTGGACAGGGGGCACCGGGGAGCTGTTTTTT,CASSWTGGTGELFF,TRBD1,TRBV2,TRBJ2-2,NA
TGTGCCAGCAGTTTCCGCCCGGCGCGGGAACCCCTCCACTTT,CASSFRPAREPLHF,NA,TRBV12-3/TRBV12-4,TRBJ1-6,NA
TGCGCCAGCAGCGACGTATTTGGCAGGTCGAACACTGAAGCTTTCTTT,CASSDVFGRSNTEAFF,NA,TRBV5-1,TRBJ1-1,few
TGCAGTGCTAGAGGGACAAACCAAGAGACCCAGTACTTC,CSARGTNQETQYF,NA,TRBV20-1,TRBJ2-5,NA